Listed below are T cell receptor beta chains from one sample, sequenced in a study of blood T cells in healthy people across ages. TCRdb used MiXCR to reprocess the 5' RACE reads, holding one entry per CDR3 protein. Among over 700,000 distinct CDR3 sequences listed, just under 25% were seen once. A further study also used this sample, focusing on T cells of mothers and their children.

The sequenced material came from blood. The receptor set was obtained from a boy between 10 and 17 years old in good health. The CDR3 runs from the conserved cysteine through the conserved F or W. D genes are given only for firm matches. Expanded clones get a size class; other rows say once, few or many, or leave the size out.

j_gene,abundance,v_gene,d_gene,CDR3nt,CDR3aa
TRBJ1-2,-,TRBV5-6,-,TGTGCCAGCAGCTTGGGCGGAGGACCCTCTGGAAATGGCTACACCTTC,CASSLGGGPSGNGYTF
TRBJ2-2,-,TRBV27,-,TGTGCCACCTTCCGGGGCGGGGAGCTGTTTTTT,CATFRGGELFF
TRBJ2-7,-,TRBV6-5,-,TGTGCCAGCAGTTACGTATCCGGCTACGAGCAGTACTTC,CASSYVSGYEQYF
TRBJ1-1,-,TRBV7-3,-,TGTGCCAGCACCCTGGCCCCCGACACTGAAGCTTTCTTT,CASTLAPDTEAFF
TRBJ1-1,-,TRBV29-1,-,TGCAGCCCACTGGGGGTGGCTGGGGATGAAGCTTTCTTT,CSPLGVAGDEAFF
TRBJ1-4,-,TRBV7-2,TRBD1,TGTGCCAGCAGCCTTTTTCAGGGGGCCGCTGAAAAACTGTTTTTT,CASSLFQGAAEKLFF
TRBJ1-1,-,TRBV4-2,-,TGTGCCAGCAGCACCTTAGGGTCGGACACTGAAGCTTTCTTT,CASSTLGSDTEAFF
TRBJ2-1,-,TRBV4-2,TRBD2,TGTGCCAGCAGGGCGGGAGGGGGTGGTGAGCAGTTCTTC,CASRAGGGGEQFF
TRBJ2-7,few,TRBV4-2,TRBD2,TGTGCCAGCAGCAGATTAGCGGGAGCCTTCTACGAGCAGTACTTC,CASSRLAGAFYEQYF
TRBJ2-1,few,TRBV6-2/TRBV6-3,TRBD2,TGTGCCAGCAGTCCTGAGCGGGAGGGGTACAATGAGCAGTTCTTC,CASSPEREGYNEQFF
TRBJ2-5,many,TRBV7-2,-,TGTGCCAGCAGCTTTGAGGGCGGGGAGACCCAGTACTTC,CASSFEGGETQYF
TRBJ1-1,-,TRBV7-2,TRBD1,TGTGCCAGCAGCTTGTTTCCGAGACAGGGGGGGAACACTGAAGCTTTCTTT,CASSLFPRQGGNTEAFF
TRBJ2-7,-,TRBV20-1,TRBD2,TGCAGTGCCACCGTCCCGGGACTAGGAAACGAGCAGTACTTC,CSATVPGLGNEQYF
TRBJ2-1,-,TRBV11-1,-,TGTGCCAGCCTCGCCTCCTACAATGAGCAGTTCTTC,CASLASYNEQFF
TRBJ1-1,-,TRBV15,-,TGTGCCACCAGCAGAGTAAGGAGGAACACTGAAGCTTTCTTT,CATSRVRRNTEAFF
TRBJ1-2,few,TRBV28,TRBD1,TGTGCCAGCAGTTCCCCCGGACAGGGTTTCTATGGCTACACCTTC,CASSSPGQGFYGYTF
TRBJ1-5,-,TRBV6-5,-,TGTGCCAGCAGCTTGAGGACGGGTCAGCCCCGGCATTTT,CASSLRTGQPRHF
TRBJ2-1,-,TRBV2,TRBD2,TGTGCCAGCAGTGAATCGCTAGCGGGAACTTATGAGCAGTTCTTC,CASSESLAGTYEQFF
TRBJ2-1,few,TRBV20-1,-,TGCAGTGCTAGTTCCCGCGGGGACGATAATGAGCAGTTCTTC,CSASSRGDDNEQFF
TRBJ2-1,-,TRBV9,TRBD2,TGTGCCAGCAGCGTAGTAGCGGGGGGGGACAATGAGCAGTTCTTC,CASSVVAGGDNEQFF
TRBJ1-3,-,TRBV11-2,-,-,CASSLDLWTSSDTIYF
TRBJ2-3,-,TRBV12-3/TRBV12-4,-,TGTGCCAGCAGTTTTGGGGACGGATGGCCAGATACGCAGTATTTT,CASSFGDGWPDTQYF
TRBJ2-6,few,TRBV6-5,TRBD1,TGTGCCAGCAGTTATTGGGAGGGACAGGGGGAACCCTCTGGGGCCAACGTCCTGACTTTC,CASSYWEGQGEPSGANVLTF
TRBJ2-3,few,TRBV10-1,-,TGCGCCAGTATCATAGCGAAACGCACAGATACGCAGTATTTT,CASIIAKRTDTQYF
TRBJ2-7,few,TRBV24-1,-,TGCGCCACCAGTGATTTCGGCGAGGGTTACGAGCAGTACTTC,CATSDFGEGYEQYF
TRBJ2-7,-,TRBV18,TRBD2,TGTGCCAGCTCACCAGGACTAGCACCTTTGGACGAGCAGTACTTC,CASSPGLAPLDEQYF
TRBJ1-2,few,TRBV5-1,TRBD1,TGCGCCAGCAGCTTACACCCCGGGACAGTCGCCTATGGCTACACCTTC,CASSLHPGTVAYGYTF
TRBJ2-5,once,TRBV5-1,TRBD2,TGCGCCAGCAGCAGGGAGACTAGCGGCGGGGAGACCCAGTACTTC,CASSRETSGGETQYF
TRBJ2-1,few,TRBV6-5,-,TGTGCCAGCAGTTACTCGCCTAGTGGGGATGAGCAGTTCTTC,CASSYSPSGDEQFF
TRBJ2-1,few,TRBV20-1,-,TGCAGTGCTAGAGATCGGACTGAGGCCCACTACAATGAGCAGTTCTTC,CSARDRTEAHYNEQFF
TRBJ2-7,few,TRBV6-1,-,TGTGCCAGCTCCGGGACTTTCTACGAGCAGTACTTC,CASSGTFYEQYF
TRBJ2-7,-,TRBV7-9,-,TGTGCCAGCAGCTTGGCCGACAGCGCCTACGAGCAGTACTTC,CASSLADSAYEQYF
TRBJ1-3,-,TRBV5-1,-,TGCGCCAGCAGCTTAAATTCCGGCTCTGGAAACACCATATATTTT,CASSLNSGSGNTIYF
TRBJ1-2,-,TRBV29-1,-,TGCAGCGTTGAACTCGGGGCTAACTATGGCCACACCTTC,CSVELGANYGHTF